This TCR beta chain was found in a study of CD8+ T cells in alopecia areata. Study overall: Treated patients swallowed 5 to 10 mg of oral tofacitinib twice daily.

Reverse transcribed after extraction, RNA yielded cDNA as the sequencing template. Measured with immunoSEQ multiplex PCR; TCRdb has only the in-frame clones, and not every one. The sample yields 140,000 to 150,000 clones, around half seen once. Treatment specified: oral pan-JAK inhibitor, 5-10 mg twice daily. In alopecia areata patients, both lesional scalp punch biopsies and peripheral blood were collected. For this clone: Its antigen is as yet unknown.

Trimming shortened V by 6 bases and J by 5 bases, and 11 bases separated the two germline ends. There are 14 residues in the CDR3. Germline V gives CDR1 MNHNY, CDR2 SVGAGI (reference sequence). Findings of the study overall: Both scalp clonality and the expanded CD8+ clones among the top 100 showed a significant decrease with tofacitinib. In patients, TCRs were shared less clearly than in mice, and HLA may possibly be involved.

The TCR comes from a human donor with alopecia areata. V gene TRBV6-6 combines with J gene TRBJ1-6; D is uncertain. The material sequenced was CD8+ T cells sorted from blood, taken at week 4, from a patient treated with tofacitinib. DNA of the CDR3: TGTGCCAGCAGACCAGGTCCGGATAATTCACCCCTCCACTTT. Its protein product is CASRPGPDNSPLHF.